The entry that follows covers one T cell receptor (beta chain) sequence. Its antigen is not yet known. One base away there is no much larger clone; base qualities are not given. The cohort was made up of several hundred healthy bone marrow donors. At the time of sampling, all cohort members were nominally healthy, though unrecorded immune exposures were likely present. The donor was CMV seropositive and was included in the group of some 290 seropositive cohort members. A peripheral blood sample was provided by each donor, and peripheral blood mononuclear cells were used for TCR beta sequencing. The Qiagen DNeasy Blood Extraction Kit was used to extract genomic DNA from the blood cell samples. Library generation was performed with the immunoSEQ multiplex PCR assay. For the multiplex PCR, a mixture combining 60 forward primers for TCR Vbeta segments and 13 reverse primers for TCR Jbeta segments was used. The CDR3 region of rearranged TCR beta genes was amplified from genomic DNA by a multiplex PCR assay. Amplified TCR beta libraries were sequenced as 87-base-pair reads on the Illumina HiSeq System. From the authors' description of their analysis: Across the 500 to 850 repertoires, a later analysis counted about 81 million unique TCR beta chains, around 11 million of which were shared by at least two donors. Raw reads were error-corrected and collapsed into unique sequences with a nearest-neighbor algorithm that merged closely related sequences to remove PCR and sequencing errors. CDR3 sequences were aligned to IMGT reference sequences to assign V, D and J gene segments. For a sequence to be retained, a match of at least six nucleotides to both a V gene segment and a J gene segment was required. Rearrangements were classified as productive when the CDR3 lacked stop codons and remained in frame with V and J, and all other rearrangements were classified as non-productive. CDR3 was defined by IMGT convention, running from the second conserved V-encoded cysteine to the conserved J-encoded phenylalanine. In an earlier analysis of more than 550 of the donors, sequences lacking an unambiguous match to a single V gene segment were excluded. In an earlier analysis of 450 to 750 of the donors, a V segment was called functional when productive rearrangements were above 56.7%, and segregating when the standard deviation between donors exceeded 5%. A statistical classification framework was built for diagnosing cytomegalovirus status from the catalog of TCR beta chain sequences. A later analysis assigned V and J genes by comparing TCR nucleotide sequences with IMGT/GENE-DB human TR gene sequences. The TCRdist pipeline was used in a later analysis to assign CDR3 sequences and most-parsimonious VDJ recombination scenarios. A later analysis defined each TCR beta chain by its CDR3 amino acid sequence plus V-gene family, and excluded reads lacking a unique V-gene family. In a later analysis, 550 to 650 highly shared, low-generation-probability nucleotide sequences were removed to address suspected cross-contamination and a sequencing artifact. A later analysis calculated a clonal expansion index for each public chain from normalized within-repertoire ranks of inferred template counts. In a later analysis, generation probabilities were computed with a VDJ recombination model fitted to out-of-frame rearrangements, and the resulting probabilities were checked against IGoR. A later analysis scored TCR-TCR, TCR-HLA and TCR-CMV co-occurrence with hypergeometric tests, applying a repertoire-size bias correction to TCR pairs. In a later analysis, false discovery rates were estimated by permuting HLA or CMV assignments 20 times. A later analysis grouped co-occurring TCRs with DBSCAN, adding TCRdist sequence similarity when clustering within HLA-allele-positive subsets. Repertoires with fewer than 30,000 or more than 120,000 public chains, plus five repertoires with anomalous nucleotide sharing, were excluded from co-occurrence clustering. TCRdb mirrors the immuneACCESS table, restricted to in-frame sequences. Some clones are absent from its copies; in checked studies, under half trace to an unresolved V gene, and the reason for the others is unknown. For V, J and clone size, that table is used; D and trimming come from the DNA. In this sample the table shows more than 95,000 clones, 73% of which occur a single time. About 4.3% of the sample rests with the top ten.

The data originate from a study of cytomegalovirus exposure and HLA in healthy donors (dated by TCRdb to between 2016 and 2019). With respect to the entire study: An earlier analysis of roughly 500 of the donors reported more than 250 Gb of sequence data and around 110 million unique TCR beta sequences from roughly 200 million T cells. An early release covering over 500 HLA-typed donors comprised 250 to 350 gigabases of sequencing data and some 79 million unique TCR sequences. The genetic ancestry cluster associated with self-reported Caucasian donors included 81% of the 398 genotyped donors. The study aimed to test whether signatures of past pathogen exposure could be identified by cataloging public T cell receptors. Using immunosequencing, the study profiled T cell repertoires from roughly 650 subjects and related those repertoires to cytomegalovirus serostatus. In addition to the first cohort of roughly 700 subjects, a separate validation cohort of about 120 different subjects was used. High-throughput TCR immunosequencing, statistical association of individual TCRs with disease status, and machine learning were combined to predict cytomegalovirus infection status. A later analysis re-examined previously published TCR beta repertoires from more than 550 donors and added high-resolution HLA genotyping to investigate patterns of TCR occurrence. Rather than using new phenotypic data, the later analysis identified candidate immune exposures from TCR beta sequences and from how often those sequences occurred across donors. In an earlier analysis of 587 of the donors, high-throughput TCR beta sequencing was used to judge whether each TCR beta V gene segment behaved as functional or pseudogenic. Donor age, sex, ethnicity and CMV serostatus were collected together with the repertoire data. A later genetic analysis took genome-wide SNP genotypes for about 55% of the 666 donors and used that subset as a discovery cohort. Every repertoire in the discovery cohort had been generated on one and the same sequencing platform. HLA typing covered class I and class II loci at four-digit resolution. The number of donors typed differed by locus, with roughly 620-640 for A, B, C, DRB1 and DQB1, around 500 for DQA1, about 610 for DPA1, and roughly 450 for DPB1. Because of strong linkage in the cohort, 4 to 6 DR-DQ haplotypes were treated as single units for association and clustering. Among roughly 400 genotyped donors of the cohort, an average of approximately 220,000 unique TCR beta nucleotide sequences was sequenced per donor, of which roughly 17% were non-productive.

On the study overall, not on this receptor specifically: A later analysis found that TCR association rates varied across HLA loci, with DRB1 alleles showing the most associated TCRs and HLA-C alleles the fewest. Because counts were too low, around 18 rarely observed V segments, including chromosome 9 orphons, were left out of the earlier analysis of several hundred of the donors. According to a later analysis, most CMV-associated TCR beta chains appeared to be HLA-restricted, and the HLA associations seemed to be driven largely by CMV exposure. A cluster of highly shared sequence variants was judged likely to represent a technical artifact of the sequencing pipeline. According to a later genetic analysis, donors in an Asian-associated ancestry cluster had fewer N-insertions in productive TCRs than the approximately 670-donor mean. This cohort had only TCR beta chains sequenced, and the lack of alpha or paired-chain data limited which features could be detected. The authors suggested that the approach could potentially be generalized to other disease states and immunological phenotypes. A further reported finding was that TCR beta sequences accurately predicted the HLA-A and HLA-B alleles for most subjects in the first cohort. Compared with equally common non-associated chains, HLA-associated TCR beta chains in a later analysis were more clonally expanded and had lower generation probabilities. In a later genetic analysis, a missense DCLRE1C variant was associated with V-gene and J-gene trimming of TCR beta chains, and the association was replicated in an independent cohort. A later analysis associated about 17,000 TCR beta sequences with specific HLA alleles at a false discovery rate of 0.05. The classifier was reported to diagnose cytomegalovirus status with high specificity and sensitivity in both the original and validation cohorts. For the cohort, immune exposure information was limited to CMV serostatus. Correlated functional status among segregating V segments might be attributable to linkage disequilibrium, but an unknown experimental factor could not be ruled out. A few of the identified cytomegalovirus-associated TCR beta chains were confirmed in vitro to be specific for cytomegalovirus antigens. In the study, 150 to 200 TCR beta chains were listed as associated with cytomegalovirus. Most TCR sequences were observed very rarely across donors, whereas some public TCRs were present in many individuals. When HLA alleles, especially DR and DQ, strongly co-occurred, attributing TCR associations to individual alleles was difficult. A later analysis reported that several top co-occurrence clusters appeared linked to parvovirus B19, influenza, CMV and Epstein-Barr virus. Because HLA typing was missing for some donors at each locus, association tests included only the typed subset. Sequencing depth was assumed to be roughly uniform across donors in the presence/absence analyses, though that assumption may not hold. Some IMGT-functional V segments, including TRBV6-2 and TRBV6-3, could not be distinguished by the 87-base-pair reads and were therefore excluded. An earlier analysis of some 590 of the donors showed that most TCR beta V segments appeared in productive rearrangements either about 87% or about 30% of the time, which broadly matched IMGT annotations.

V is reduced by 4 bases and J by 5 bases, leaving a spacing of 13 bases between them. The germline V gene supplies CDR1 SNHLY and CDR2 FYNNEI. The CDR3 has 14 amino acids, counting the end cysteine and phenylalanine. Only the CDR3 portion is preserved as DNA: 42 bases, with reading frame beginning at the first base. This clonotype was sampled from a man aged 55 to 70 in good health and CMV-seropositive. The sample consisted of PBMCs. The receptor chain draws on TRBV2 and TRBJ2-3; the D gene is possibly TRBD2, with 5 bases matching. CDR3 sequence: CASSVATSGDTQYF. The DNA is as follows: TGTGCCAGCAGTGTTGCCACCAGCGGAGATACGCAGTATTTT.